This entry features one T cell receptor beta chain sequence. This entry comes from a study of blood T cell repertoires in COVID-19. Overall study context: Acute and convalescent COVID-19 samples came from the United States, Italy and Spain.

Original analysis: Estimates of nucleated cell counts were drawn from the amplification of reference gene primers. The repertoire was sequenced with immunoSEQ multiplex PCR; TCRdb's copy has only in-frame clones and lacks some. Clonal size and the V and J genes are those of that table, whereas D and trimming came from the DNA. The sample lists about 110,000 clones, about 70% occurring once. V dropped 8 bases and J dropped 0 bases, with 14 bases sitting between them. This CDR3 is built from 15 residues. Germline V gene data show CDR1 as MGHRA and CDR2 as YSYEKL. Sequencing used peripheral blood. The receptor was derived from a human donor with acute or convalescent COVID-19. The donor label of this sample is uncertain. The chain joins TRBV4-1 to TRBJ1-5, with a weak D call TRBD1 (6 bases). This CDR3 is CASGTGKYSNQPQHF. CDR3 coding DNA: TGCGCCAGCGGTACAGGGAAATATAGCAATCAGCCCCAGCATTTT.